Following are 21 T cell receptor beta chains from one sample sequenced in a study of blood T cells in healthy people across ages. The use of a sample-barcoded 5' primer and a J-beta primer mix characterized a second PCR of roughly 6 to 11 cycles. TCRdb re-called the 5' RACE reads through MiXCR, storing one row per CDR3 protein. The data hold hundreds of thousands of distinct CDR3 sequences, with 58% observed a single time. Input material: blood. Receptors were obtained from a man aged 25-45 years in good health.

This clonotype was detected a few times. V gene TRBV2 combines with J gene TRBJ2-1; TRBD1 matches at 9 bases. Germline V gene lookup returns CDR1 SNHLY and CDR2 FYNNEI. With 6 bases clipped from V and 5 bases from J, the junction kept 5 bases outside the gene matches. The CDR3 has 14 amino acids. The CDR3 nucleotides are TGTGCCAGCAGGTGGACAGGGGTCCACAATGAGCAGTTCTTC. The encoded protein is CASRWTGVHNEQFF.

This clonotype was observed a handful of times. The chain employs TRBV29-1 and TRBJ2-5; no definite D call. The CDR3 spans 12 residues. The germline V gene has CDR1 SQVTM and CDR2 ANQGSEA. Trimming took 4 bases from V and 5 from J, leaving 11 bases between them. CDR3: CSVGEVRETQYF. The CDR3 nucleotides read TGCAGCGTTGGGGAAGTGAGGGAGACCCAGTACTTC.

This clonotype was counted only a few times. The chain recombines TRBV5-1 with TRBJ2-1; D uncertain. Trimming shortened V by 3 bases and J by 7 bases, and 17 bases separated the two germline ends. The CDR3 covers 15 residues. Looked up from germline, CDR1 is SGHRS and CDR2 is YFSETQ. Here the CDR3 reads CASSSVTKGGNEQFF. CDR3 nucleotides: TGCGCCAGCAGCTCAGTAACCAAGGGCGGTAATGAGCAGTTCTTC.

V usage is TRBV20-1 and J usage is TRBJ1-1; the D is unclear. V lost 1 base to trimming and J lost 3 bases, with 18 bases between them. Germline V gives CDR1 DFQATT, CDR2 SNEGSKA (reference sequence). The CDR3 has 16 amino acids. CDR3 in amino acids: CSARGGSLWTDTEAFF. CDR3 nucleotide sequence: TGCAGTGCTAGAGGCGGATCCCTCTGGACGGACACTGAAGCTTTCTTT.

CDR3 in amino acids: CASSDGPGQKYEAFF. The CDR3 bases are TGTGCCAGCAGTGATGGACCGGGACAGAAGTATGAAGCTTTCTTT. This chain connects TRBV2 to TRBJ1-1; 7 bases match TRBD1. This CDR3 is built from 15 residues. Germline V gives CDR1 SNHLY, CDR2 FYNNEI. V lost 3 bases and J lost 7; bases outside the gene matches: 11.

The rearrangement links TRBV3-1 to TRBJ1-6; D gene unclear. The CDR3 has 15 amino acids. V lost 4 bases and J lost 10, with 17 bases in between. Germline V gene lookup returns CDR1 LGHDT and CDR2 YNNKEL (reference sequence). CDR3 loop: CASSRGEGLESPLHF. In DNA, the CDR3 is TGTGCCAGCAGCCGAGGCGAAGGATTGGAGTCACCCCTCCACTTT.

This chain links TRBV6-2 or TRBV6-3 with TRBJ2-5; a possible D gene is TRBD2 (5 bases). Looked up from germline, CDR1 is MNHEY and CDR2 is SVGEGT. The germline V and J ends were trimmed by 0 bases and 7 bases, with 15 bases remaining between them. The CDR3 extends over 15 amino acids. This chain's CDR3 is CASSYSKGVLGTQYF. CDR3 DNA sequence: TGTGCCAGCAGTTACTCGAAGGGAGTCCTGGGGACCCAGTACTTC.

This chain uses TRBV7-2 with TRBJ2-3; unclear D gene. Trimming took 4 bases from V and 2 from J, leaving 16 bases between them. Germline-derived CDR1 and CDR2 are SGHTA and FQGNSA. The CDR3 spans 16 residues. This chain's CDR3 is CASSSVAEAFTDTQYF. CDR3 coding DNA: TGTGCCAGCAGCTCCGTGGCGGAAGCCTTCACAGATACGCAGTATTTT.

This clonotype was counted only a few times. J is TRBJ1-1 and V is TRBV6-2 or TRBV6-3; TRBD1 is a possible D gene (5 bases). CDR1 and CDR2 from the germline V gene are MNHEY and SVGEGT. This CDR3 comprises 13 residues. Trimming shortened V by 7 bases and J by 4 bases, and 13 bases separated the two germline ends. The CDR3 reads CASNPLGGTEAFF. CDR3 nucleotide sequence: TGTGCCAGCAACCCCCTGGGGGGCACTGAAGCTTTCTTT.

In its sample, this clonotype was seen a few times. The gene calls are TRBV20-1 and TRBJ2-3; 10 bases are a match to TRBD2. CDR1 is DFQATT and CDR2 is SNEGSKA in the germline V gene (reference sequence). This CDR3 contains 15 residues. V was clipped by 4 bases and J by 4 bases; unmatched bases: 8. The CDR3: CSANKREGHPDTQYF. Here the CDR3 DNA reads TGCAGTGCTAATAAGCGGGAGGGCCATCCAGATACGCAGTATTTT.

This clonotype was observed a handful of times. The CDR3 sequence is CAISESFGRNTGELFF. The CDR3 coding sequence is TGTGCCATCAGTGAGTCTTTCGGGCGGAACACCGGGGAGCTGTTTTTT. The V and J genes are TRBV10-3 and TRBJ2-2, with D unclear. Trimming pared 0 bases from V and 1 base from J, leaving 9 bases between. Per the germline V gene, CDR1 is ENHRY and CDR2 is SYGVKD. The CDR3 spans 16 residues.

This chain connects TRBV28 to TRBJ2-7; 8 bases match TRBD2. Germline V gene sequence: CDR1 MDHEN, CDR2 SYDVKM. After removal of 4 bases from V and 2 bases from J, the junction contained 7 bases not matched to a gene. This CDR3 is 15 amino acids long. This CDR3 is CASSSPGGTPYEQYF. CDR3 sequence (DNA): TGTGCCAGCAGTTCCCCGGGGGGGACACCCTACGAGCAGTACTTC.

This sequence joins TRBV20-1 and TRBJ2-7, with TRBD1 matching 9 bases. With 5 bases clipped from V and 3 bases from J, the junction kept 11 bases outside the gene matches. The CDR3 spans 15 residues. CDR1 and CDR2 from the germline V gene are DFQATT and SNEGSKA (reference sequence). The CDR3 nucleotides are TGCAGTGCTGACACGTCACGGACAGGGGTCTACGAGCAGTACTTC. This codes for CSADTSRTGVYEQYF.

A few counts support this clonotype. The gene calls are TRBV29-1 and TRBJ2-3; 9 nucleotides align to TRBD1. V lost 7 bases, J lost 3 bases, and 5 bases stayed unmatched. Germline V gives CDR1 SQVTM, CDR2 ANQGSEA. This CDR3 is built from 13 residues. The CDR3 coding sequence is TGCAGCGCGAACAGGGGGCAAACAGATACGCAGTATTTT. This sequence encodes CSANRGQTDTQYF.

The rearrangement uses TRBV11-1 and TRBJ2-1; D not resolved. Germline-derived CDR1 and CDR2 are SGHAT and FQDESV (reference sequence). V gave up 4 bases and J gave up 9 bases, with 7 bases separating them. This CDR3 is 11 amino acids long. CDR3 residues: CASSWSTEQFF. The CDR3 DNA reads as TGTGCCAGCAGCTGGTCAACTGAGCAGTTCTTC.

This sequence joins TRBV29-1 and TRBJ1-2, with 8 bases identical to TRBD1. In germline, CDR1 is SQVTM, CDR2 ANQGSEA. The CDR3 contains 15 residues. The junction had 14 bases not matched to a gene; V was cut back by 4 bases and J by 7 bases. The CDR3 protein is CSVVASGQGGGGYTF. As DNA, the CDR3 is TGCAGCGTTGTGGCATCAGGACAGGGAGGTGGTGGCTACACCTTC. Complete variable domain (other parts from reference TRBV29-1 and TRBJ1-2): SAVISQKPSRDICQRGTSLTIQCQVDSQVTMMFWYRQQPGQSLTLIATANQGSEATYESGFVIDKFPISRPNLTFSTLTVSNMSPEDSSIYLCSVVASGQGGGGYTFGSGTRLTVV.

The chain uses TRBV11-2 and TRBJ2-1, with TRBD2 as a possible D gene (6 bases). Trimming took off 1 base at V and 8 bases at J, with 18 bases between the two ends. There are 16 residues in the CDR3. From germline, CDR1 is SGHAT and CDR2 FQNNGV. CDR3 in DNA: TGTGCCAGCAGCTTAGGGGCCCGACTAGGGGTCCATGAGCAGTTCTTC. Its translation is CASSLGARLGVHEQFF. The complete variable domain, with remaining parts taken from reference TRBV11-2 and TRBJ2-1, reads EAGVAQSPRYKIIEKRQSVAFWCNPISGHATLYWYQQILGQGPKLLIQFQNNGVVDDSQLPKDRFSAERLKGVDSTLKIQPAKLEDSAVYLCASSLGARLGVHEQFFGPGTRLTVL.

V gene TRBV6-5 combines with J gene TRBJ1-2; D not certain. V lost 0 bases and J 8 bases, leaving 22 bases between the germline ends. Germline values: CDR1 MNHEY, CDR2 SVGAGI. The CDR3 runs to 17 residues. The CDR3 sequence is CASSYSFNSNLVRGYTF. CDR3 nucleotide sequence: TGTGCCAGCAGTTACTCCTTTAACAGCAACCTCGTCCGAGGCTACACCTTC.

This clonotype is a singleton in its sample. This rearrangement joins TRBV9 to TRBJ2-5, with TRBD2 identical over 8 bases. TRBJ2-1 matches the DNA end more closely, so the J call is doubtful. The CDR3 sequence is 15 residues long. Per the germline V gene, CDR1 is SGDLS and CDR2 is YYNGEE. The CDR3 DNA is TGTGCCAGCAGCGTAGTAGGACTAGCCCAAGAGACCCAGTTCTTC. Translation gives CASSVVGLAQETQFF.

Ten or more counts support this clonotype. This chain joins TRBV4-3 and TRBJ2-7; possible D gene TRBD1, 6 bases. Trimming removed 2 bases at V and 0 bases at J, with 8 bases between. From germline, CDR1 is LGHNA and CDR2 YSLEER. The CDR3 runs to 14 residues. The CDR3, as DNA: TGCGCCAGCAGCCAAACACAGGGCTCCTACGAGCAGTACTTC. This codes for CASSQTQGSYEQYF.

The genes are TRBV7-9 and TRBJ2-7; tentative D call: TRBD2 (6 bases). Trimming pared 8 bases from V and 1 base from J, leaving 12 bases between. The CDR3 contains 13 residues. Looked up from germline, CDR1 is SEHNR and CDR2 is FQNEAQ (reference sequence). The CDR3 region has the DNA TGTGCCAGCGAAACGGGAGATTCCTACGAGCAGTACTTC. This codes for CASETGDSYEQYF. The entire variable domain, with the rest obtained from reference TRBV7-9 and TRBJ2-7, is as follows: DTGVSQNPRHKITKRGQNVTFRCDPISEHNRLYWYRQTLGQGPEFLTYFQNEAQLEKSRLLSDRFSAERPKGSFSTLEIQRTEQGDSAMYLCASETGDSYEQYFGPGTRLTVT.